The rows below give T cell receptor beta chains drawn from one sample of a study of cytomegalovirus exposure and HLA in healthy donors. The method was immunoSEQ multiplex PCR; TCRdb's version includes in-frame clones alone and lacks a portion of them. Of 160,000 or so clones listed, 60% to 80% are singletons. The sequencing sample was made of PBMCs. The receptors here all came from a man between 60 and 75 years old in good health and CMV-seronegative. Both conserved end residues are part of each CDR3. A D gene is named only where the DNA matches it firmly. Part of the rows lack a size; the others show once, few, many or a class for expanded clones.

cdr3_aa: CASTLRGMNTEAFF
cdr3_nt: TGCGCCAGCACCCTCAGAGGGATGAACACTGAAGCTTTCTTT
cdr3_length: 14
v_call: TRBV4-1
j_call: TRBJ1-1
clone_size: .
d_call: .

cdr3_aa: CASSSSGGVGYGYTF
cdr3_nt: TGTGCCAGCAGTTCGTCAGGGGGTGTTGGCTATGGCTACACCTTC
cdr3_length: 15
v_call: TRBV28
j_call: TRBJ1-2
clone_size: .
d_call: TRBD1

cdr3_aa: CASSADREMGNTIYF
cdr3_nt: TGTGCCAGCAGTGCCGACCGGGAGATGGGAAACACCATATATTTT
cdr3_length: 15
v_call: TRBV6-5
j_call: TRBJ1-3
clone_size: once
d_call: .

cdr3_aa: CASRLPGTNEKLFF
cdr3_nt: TGTGCCAGCAGGCTACCTGGTACTAATGAAAAACTGTTTTTT
cdr3_length: 14
v_call: TRBV28
j_call: TRBJ1-4
clone_size: .
d_call: .

cdr3_aa: CASSPRQGTPTEAFF
cdr3_nt: TGCGCCAGCAGCCCGCGACAGGGGACTCCCACTGAAGCTTTCTTT
cdr3_length: 15
v_call: TRBV4-3
j_call: TRBJ1-1
clone_size: .
d_call: TRBD1

cdr3_aa: CASSPRGNRTGELFF
cdr3_nt: TGTGCCAGCAGCCCTCGGGGGAATAGAACCGGGGAGCTGTTTTTT
cdr3_length: 15
v_call: TRBV11-1
j_call: TRBJ2-2
clone_size: once
d_call: .

cdr3_aa: CASSPGTGGYNEQFF
cdr3_nt: TGTGCCAGCAGCCCTGGGACAGGGGGTTACAATGAGCAGTTCTTC
cdr3_length: 15
v_call: TRBV7-3
j_call: TRBJ2-1
clone_size: .
d_call: TRBD1

cdr3_aa: CASSLAPGGGRDSYEQYF
cdr3_nt: TGTGCCAGCAGCTTAGCTCCAGGGGGCGGGAGGGACTCCTACGAGCAGTACTTC
cdr3_length: 18
v_call: TRBV7-2
j_call: TRBJ2-7
clone_size: .
d_call: .

cdr3_aa: CASSLRGSYEQYF
cdr3_nt: TGTGCCAGCAGTTTACGGGGCTCCTACGAGCAGTACTTC
cdr3_length: 13
v_call: TRBV27
j_call: TRBJ2-7
clone_size: .
d_call: .

cdr3_aa: CASSEAGGPWETQYF
cdr3_nt: TGTGCCAGCAGTGAAGCGGGAGGGCCGTGGGAGACCCAGTACTTC
cdr3_length: 15
v_call: TRBV11-2
j_call: TRBJ2-5
clone_size: .
d_call: TRBD2

cdr3_aa: CASSLGGEASIQYF
cdr3_nt: TGTGCCAGCAGCTTAGGGGGCGAAGCCAGCATTCAGTACTTC
cdr3_length: 14
v_call: TRBV7-2
j_call: TRBJ2-4
clone_size: .
d_call: .

cdr3_aa: CASKLQGDQETQYF
cdr3_nt: TGTGCCAGCAAACTCCAGGGGGATCAAGAGACCCAGTACTTC
cdr3_length: 14
v_call: TRBV2
j_call: TRBJ2-5
clone_size: once
d_call: TRBD1

cdr3_aa: CASSQNRGTGELFF
cdr3_nt: TGTGCCAGCAGCCAAAACAGGGGAACCGGGGAGCTGTTTTTT
cdr3_length: 14
v_call: TRBV4-2
j_call: TRBJ2-2
clone_size: .
d_call: TRBD1

cdr3_aa: CASSYGTGDVYGYTF
cdr3_nt: TGTGCCAGCAGCTACGGGACAGGGGATGTCTATGGCTACACCTTC
cdr3_length: 15
v_call: TRBV5-4
j_call: TRBJ1-2
clone_size: few
d_call: TRBD1

cdr3_aa: CASRAGTGGWRNTEAFF
cdr3_nt: TGCGCCAGCAGGGCCGGGACAGGGGGCTGGAGGAACACTGAAGCTTTCTTT
cdr3_length: 17
v_call: TRBV10-1
j_call: TRBJ1-1
clone_size: .
d_call: TRBD1

cdr3_aa: CASSRTGDGSYEQYF
cdr3_nt: TGTGCCAGCAGCCGGACAGGGGACGGTTCCTACGAGCAGTACTTC
cdr3_length: 15
v_call: TRBV28
j_call: TRBJ2-7
clone_size: .
d_call: TRBD1

cdr3_aa: CASSFSRGNTEAFF
cdr3_nt: TGTGCCAGCAGTTTCTCCCGGGGAAACACTGAAGCTTTCTTT
cdr3_length: 14
v_call: TRBV28
j_call: TRBJ1-1
clone_size: few
d_call: .

cdr3_aa: CASSQPPLLSTIYF
cdr3_nt: TGTGCCAGCAGCCAACCCCCGTTATTGAGCACCATATATTTT
cdr3_length: 14
v_call: TRBV27
j_call: TRBJ1-3
clone_size: .
d_call: .

cdr3_aa: CASSLRLALSTDTQYF
cdr3_nt: TGCGCCAGCAGCCTTAGACTAGCTCTGAGCACAGATACGCAGTATTTT
cdr3_length: 16
v_call: TRBV5-1
j_call: TRBJ2-3
clone_size: .
d_call: TRBD2

cdr3_aa: CAISNSQGTYNEQFF
cdr3_nt: TGTGCCATCAGTAACTCACAGGGTACCTACAATGAGCAGTTCTTC
cdr3_length: 15
v_call: TRBV10-3
j_call: TRBJ2-1
clone_size: .
d_call: .

cdr3_aa: CASSSDWSTDTQYF
cdr3_nt: TGTGCCAGCAGCTCTGACTGGAGCACAGATACGCAGTATTTT
cdr3_length: 14
v_call: TRBV6-1
j_call: TRBJ2-3
clone_size: .
d_call: .

cdr3_aa: CASSDGYLANTEAFF
cdr3_nt: TGTGCCAGCAGCGACGGGTATCTAGCAAACACTGAAGCTTTCTTT
cdr3_length: 15
v_call: TRBV27
j_call: TRBJ1-1
clone_size: few
d_call: .

cdr3_aa: CASSSPGQGKLLDTEAFF
cdr3_nt: TGTGCCAGCAGCTCCCCCGGACAGGGGAAATTATTGGACACTGAAGCTTTCTTT
cdr3_length: 18
v_call: TRBV7-2
j_call: TRBJ1-1
clone_size: .
d_call: TRBD1

cdr3_aa: CASSFAGQGNSPLHF
cdr3_nt: TGTGCCAGCAGCTTCGCGGGACAGGGAAATTCACCCCTCCACTTT
cdr3_length: 15
v_call: TRBV7-2
j_call: TRBJ1-6
clone_size: .
d_call: TRBD1

cdr3_aa: CAWSVGVAGVGEQYF
cdr3_nt: TGTGCCTGGAGTGTAGGAGTGGCGGGAGTCGGCGAGCAGTACTTC
cdr3_length: 15
v_call: TRBV30
j_call: TRBJ2-7
clone_size: .
d_call: TRBD2

cdr3_aa: CASSWGVGTGELFF
cdr3_nt: TGCGCCAGCAGCTGGGGGGTCGGCACCGGGGAGCTGTTTTTT
cdr3_length: 14
v_call: TRBV5-1
j_call: TRBJ2-2
clone_size: .
d_call: .

cdr3_aa: CASSWQGYGYTF
cdr3_nt: TGTGCCAGCAGTTGGCAGGGCTATGGCTACACCTTC
cdr3_length: 12
v_call: TRBV28
j_call: TRBJ1-2
clone_size: .
d_call: .

cdr3_aa: CASSPGQETQYF
cdr3_nt: TGTGCCAGCAGTCCAGGGCAAGAGACCCAGTACTTC
cdr3_length: 12
v_call: TRBV28
j_call: TRBJ2-5
clone_size: .
d_call: .

cdr3_aa: CASRSDRVGTGYTEAFF
cdr3_nt: TGTGCCAGCAGATCGGATAGAGTCGGGACAGGGTACACTGAAGCTTTCTTT
cdr3_length: 17
v_call: TRBV7-3
j_call: TRBJ1-1
clone_size: .
d_call: TRBD1

cdr3_aa: CASIPDKTYEQYF
cdr3_nt: TGTGCCAGCATCCCTGACAAAACCTACGAGCAGTACTTC
cdr3_length: 13
v_call: TRBV28
j_call: TRBJ2-7
clone_size: .
d_call: .

cdr3_aa: CASSQDLGTGGRGWPQHF
cdr3_nt: TGCGCCAGCAGCCAAGATCTTGGGACAGGTGGGAGGGGTTGGCCCCAGCATTTT
cdr3_length: 18
v_call: TRBV4-3
j_call: TRBJ1-5
clone_size: .
d_call: TRBD1

cdr3_aa: CASSPLRLATNEKLFF
cdr3_nt: TGTGCCAGCAGTCCCCTCAGGCTGGCAACTAATGAAAAACTGTTTTTT
cdr3_length: 16
v_call: TRBV28
j_call: TRBJ1-4
clone_size: .
d_call: .

cdr3_aa: CASSLGQGYNGQFF
cdr3_nt: TGTGCCAGCAGCTTAGGACAGGGATACAATGGGCAGTTCTTC
cdr3_length: 14
v_call: TRBV11-3
j_call: TRBJ2-1
clone_size: .
d_call: TRBD1

cdr3_aa: CASSSPPVVRQFF
cdr3_nt: TGTGCCAGCAGTTCCCCCCCCGTGGTGCGACAGTTCTTC
cdr3_length: 13
v_call: TRBV6-5
j_call: TRBJ2-1
clone_size: .
d_call: .

cdr3_aa: CASSLLPAALGGYGYTF
cdr3_nt: TGCGCCAGCAGTCTCCTTCCGGCAGCCCTGGGAGGCTATGGCTACACCTTC
cdr3_length: 17
v_call: TRBV23-1
j_call: TRBJ1-2
clone_size: .
d_call: .

cdr3_aa: CASSQDAGRPTDTQYF
cdr3_nt: TGTGCCAGCAGCCAAGATGCGGGCCGTCCCACAGATACGCAGTATTTT
cdr3_length: 16
v_call: TRBV4-2
j_call: TRBJ2-3
clone_size: .
d_call: .

cdr3_aa: CATSSGTPSNQPQHF
cdr3_nt: TGTGCCACCAGCAGCGGGACACCTAGCAATCAGCCCCAGCATTTT
cdr3_length: 15
v_call: TRBV15
j_call: TRBJ1-5
clone_size: .
d_call: .

cdr3_aa: CASSQEKALTSAETQYF
cdr3_nt: TGTGCCAGCAGCCAAGAAAAGGCTTTGACTAGTGCGGAGACCCAGTACTTC
cdr3_length: 17
v_call: TRBV14
j_call: TRBJ2-5
clone_size: .
d_call: .

cdr3_aa: CSVGDINYGYTF
cdr3_nt: TGCAGCGTTGGTGACATTAACTATGGCTACACCTTC
cdr3_length: 12
v_call: TRBV29-1
j_call: TRBJ1-2
clone_size: .
d_call: .

cdr3_aa: CASSLWAGSYEQYF
cdr3_nt: TGTGCCAGCAGTTTATGGGCGGGGAGCTACGAGCAGTACTTC
cdr3_length: 14
v_call: TRBV27
j_call: TRBJ2-7
clone_size: .
d_call: .

cdr3_aa: CASNFQGTPNGYTF
cdr3_nt: TGTGCCAGCAATTTCCAGGGAACCCCTAACGGCTACACCTTC
cdr3_length: 14
v_call: TRBV6-1
j_call: TRBJ1-2
clone_size: .
d_call: .

cdr3_aa: CASSYSTGNTEAFF
cdr3_nt: TGTGCCAGCAGTTACTCGACGGGGAACACTGAAGCTTTCTTT
cdr3_length: 14
v_call: TRBV6-5
j_call: TRBJ1-1
clone_size: .
d_call: .